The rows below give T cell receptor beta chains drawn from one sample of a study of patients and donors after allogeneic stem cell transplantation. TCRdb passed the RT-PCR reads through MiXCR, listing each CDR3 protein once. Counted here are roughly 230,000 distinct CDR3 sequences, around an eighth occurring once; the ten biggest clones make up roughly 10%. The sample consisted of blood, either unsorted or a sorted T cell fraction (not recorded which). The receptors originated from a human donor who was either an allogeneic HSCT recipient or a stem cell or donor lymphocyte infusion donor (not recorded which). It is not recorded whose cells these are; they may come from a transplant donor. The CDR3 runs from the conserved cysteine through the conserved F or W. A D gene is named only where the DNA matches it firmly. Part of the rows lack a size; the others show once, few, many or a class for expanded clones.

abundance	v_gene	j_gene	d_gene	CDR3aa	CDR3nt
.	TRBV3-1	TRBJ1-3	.	CASSPLGYTGNTIYF	TGTGCCAGCAGCCCCCTAGGGTATACTGGAAACACCATATATTTT
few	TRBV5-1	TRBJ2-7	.	CASSLAASYEQYF	TGCGCCAGCAGCTTGGCGGCTTCCTACGAGCAGTACTTC
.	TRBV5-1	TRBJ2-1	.	CASSPGTRNNEQFF	TGCGCCAGCAGCCCCGGGACAAGGAACAATGAGCAGTTCTTC
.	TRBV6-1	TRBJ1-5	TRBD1	CASSESGTASYQHF	TGTGCCAGCAGTGAATCCGGGACAGCATCGTACCAGCATTTT
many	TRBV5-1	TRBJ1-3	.	CASSLDTGSGNTIYF	TGCGCCAGCAGCTTGGACACGGGCTCTGGAAACACCATATATTTT
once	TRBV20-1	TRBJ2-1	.	CSARRFGSPYNEQFF	TGCAGTGCTAGAAGGTTTGGGTCCCCCTACAATGAGCAGTTCTTC
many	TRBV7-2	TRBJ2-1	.	CASSLRQAGRYNEQFF	TGTGCCAGCAGCTTGCGTCAAGCGGGCCGCTACAATGAGCAGTTCTTC
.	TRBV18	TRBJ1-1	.	CASSPKGALEAFF	TGTGCCAGCTCACCAAAAGGGGCGCTTGAAGCTTTCTTT
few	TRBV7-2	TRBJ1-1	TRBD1	CASSLASQGGNTEAFF	TGTGCCAGCAGCTTGGCCTCCCAGGGGGGAAACACTGAAGCTTTCTTT
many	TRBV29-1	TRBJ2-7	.	CSVEGRGGYEQYF	TGCAGCGTTGAAGGCAGGGGAGGTTACGAGCAGTACTTC
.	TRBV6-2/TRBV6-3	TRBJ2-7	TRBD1	CATWTGGLHEQYF	TGTGCCACGTGGACAGGGGGCTTACACGAGCAGTACTTC
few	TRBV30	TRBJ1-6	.	CAWSVRGGRSPLHF	TGTGCCTGGAGTGTAAGGGGGGGAAGGTCACCCCTCCACTTT
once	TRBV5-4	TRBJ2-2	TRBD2	CASSQEAGNTWELFF	TGTGCCAGCAGTCAGGAAGCGGGAAACACCTGGGAGCTGTTTTTT
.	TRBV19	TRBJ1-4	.	CASSESGVLEKLFF	TGTGCCAGTTCCGAGTCCGGGGTCCTCGAAAAACTGTTTTTT
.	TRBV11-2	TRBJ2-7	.	CASSRQQGTEEQYF	TGTGCCAGCAGCCGACAACAGGGTACAGAGGAGCAGTACTTC
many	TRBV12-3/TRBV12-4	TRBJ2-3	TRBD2	CASSLVASGGTDTQYF	TGTGCCAGCAGTTTAGTCGCTAGCGGGGGCACAGATACGCAGTATTTT
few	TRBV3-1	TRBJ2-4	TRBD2	CASSQTGGYSGNIQYF	TGTGCCAGCAGCCAGACGGGGGGGTACTCGGGAAACATTCAGTACTTC
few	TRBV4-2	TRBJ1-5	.	CASGTSNQPQHF	TGTGCCAGCGGGACTAGCAATCAGCCCCAGCATTTT
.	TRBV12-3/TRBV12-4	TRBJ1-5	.	CASSVGGRGNQPQHF	TGTGCCAGCAGTGTGGGGGGGCGAGGCAATCAGCCCCAGCATTTT
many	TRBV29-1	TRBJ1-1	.	CSVEVGTEAFF	TGCAGCGTTGAAGTGGGGACTGAAGCTTTCTTT
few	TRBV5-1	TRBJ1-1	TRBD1	CASSLGTGGAEAFF	TGCGCCAGCAGCTTGGGGACAGGGGGAGCTGAAGCTTTCTTT
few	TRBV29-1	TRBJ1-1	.	CSVEVGLMNTEAFF	TGCAGCGTTGAAGTTGGGCTTATGAACACTGAAGCTTTCTTT
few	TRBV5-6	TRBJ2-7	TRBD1	CASSLIRDRGSREQYF	TGTGCCAGCAGTCTCATCCGGGACAGGGGGTCCCGGGAGCAGTACTTC
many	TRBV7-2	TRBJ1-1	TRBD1	CASSYLTGGNTEAFF	TGTGCCAGCAGCTACCTGACAGGGGGAAACACTGAAGCTTTCTTT
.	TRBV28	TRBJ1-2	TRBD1	CASGVLLTGNYGYTF	TGTGCCAGCGGAGTTTTACTGACAGGGAACTATGGCTACACCTTC
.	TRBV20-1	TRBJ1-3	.	CSARKESDGRDTIYF	TGCAGTGCTAGGAAAGAGTCAGATGGGCGGGACACCATATATTTT
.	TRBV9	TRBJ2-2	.	CASSVSSETGELFF	TGTGCCAGCAGCGTATCATCCGAAACCGGGGAGCTGTTTTTT
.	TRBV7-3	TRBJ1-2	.	CASSPRGGEAAYGYTF	TGTGCCAGCAGCCCCCGCGGGGGGGAGGCGGCTTATGGCTACACCTTC
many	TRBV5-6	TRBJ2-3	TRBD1	CASSWGQRPSTDTQYF	TGTGCCAGCAGCTGGGGACAGCGCCCTAGCACAGATACGCAGTATTTT
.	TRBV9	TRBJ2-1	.	CASSTRDQSYNEQFF	TGTGCCAGCAGCACCCGGGACCAATCATACAATGAGCAGTTCTTC
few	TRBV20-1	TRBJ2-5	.	CSARASGETQYF	TGCAGTGCTAGGGCCAGCGGGGAGACCCAGTACTTC
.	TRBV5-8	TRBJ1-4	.	CASSETRTINEKLFF	TGTGCCAGCAGCGAAACCAGGACGATTAATGAAAAACTGTTTTTT
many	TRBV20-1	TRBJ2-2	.	CSARQNTGELFF	TGCAGTGCTAGACAAAACACCGGGGAGCTGTTTTTT
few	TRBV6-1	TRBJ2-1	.	CASLGGMVVSYNEQFF	TGTGCCAGCCTAGGGGGGATGGTTGTCTCCTACAATGAGCAGTTCTTC
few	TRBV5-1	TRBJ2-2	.	CASSKVQGPFTGELFF	TGCGCCAGCAGCAAGGTACAGGGACCATTCACCGGGGAGCTGTTTTTT
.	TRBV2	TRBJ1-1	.	CASSLQTGAEAFF	TGTGCCAGCAGCCTACAGACGGGAGCTGAAGCTTTCTTT
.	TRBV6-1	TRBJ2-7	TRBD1	CASSDRGRGHEQYF	TGTGCCAGCAGCGACAGGGGCCGGGGCCACGAGCAGTACTTC
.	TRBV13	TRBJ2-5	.	CASSPRVFGRGEETQYF	TGTGCCAGCAGCCCCCGCGTCTTCGGGAGAGGGGAAGAGACCCAGTACTTC
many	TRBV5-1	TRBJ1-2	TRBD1	CASSPQGTGGGYTF	TGCGCCAGCAGCCCCCAGGGGACAGGTGGTGGCTACACCTTC
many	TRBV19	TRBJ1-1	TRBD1	CASSIFPTGQLNTEAFF	TGTGCCAGTAGTATTTTCCCCACGGGACAGCTGAACACTGAAGCTTTCTTT
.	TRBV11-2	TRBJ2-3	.	CASSLGLRPTDTQYF	TGTGCCAGCAGCTTAGGTCTCCGCCCCACAGATACGCAGTATTTT
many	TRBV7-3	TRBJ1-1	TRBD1	CASSTTGRTEAFF	TGTGCCAGCAGCACGACAGGGAGGACTGAAGCTTTCTTT
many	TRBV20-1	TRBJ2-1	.	CSAIKGDYSSYNEQFF	TGCAGTGCTATAAAGGGGGATTATAGCTCCTACAATGAGCAGTTCTTC
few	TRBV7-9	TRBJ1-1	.	CASSLGQRLMNTEAFF	TGTGCCAGCAGCTTAGGCCAGAGATTAATGAACACTGAAGCTTTCTTT
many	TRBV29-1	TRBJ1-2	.	CSVLVDRSNRGGYTF	TGCAGCGTTTTAGTAGACAGGTCGAACCGCGGCGGCTACACCTTC
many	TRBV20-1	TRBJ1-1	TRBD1	CSVGTAYTEAFF	TGCAGTGTAGGGACAGCCTACACTGAAGCTTTCTTT